These 16 T cell receptor beta chains originate from one sample sequenced in a study of post-analysis software for immune sequencing data. These receptors have no known antigen. Unique molecular identifiers were carried by the TCR beta cDNA libraries. Each CDR3 protein gets one entry after TCRdb re-called the PCR reads with MiXCR. This repertoire shows about 770,000 distinct CDR3 sequences, around 46% found once; its top ten account for roughly 4.4%. Study-level points and caveats: The five TRBV segments detected at higher frequency in patients than in controls included TRBV5-6, TRBV5-1 and TRBV20-1.

The sequenced material came from blood. The source is a girl aged 5-17 years with multiple sclerosis.

This sequence joins TRBV29-1 and TRBJ2-7, with D perhaps TRBD1 or TRBD2 (5 bases each). The CDR3 extends over 13 amino acids. Trimming shortened V by 8 bases and J by 4 bases, and 18 bases separated the two germline ends. Germline assignment: CDR1 SQVTM and CDR2 ANQGSEA. CDR3 nucleotide sequence: TGCAGCATTGGACGGGGCCTCGGTTACGAGCAGTACTTC. Protein: CSIGRGLGYEQYF.

The rearrangement uses TRBV20-1 and TRBJ2-1; 8 bases are a match to TRBD2. Germline CDR1 is DFQATT and CDR2 is SNEGSKA (reference sequence). The junction had 9 bases not matched to a gene; V was cut back by 3 bases and J by 8 bases. The CDR3 spans 14 residues. The CDR3 loop reads CSARDRIAGYEQFF. In DNA form, the CDR3 reads TGCAGTGCTAGGGATCGGATAGCGGGATATGAGCAGTTCTTC.

The V call is TRBV6-2 or TRBV6-3, the J call TRBJ1-2, with a tentative D call TRBD1 (6 bases). The V end lost 5 bases, the J end lost 4 bases, and 17 bases lay between the germline ends. There are 15 residues in the CDR3. The V gene's germline CDR1 is MNHEY and CDR2 SVGEGT. CDR3 sequence: CASSKAGTTSYGYTF. The CDR3 DNA sequence: TGTGCCAGCAGTAAGGCCGGGACAACTTCCTATGGCTACACCTTC.

This clonotype turned up a few times. The V gene is TRBV24-1, the J gene TRBJ1-1; maybe TRBD1 (5 bases). The CDR3 sequence is 14 residues long. The germline V gene encodes CDR1 KGHDR and CDR2 SFDVKD. Trimming cost V 11 bases and J 2 bases, with 17 bases left between them. CDR3 amino acids: CAIAPGGDNTEAFF. The CDR3 DNA reads TGTGCCATCGCCCCCGGGGGGGACAACACTGAAGCTTTCTTT.

This clonotype was detected a few times. The chain couples TRBV20-1 to TRBJ2-7; either TRBD1 or TRBD2 may supply D (5 bases each). Trimming removed 4 bases at V and 2 bases at J, with 9 bases between. CDR3 length: 12 amino acids. Germline V gene data show CDR1 as DFQATT and CDR2 as SNEGSKA (reference sequence). CDR3 coding DNA: TGCAGTGCTATGCAGGGAGCCTACGAGCAGTACTTC. Protein sequence: CSAMQGAYEQYF.

V is TRBV9 and J is TRBJ2-1; 11 nucleotides align to TRBD2. CDR1 is SGDLS and CDR2 is YYNGEE in the germline V gene. The V gene end was trimmed by 2 bases and the J gene end by 7 bases; junction bases not matched to a gene: 5. The CDR3 spans 15 residues. CDR3 residues: CASSVSSGRGNEQFF. CDR3 coding DNA: TGTGCCAGCAGCGTTAGTAGCGGGAGGGGGAATGAGCAGTTCTTC.

A few counts support this clonotype. The J gene is TRBJ2-1, the V gene TRBV6-4; the match to TRBD2 covers 11 bases. The CDR3 has 16 residues. The germline CDR1 and CDR2 sequences are MRHNA and SNTAGT. V lost 3 bases, J lost 7 bases, and 8 bases stayed unmatched. The CDR3 coding sequence is TGTGCCAGCAGTGAGATCGGGACTAGCGGCCCTAATGAGCAGTTCTTC. Translating it yields CASSEIGTSGPNEQFF.

The chain combines TRBV7-9 with TRBJ2-5, with TRBD1 matching over 12 bases. The V gene end was trimmed by 5 bases and the J gene end by 11 bases; junction bases not matched to a gene: 12. This CDR3 spans 15 amino acids. The germline CDR1 and CDR2 sequences are SEHNR and FQNEAQ (reference sequence). Here the CDR3 reads CASSASGQGAREQYF. The CDR3 nucleotides read TGTGCCAGCAGCGCCTCGGGACAGGGGGCTAGAGAGCAGTACTTC.

The chain carries TRBV13 and TRBJ2-4; 7 nucleotides match TRBD1. CDR1 is PRHDT and CDR2 is FYEKMQ in the germline V gene (reference sequence). This CDR3 spans 16 amino acids. V shed 5 bases and J 1 base; nucleotides not matched to a gene: 8. The CDR3 here is CASSDNPGGAKNIQYF. In DNA form, the CDR3 reads TGTGCCAGCAGCGATAACCCAGGGGGTGCCAAAAACATTCAGTACTTC.

V is TRBV20-1 and J is TRBJ2-4; no clear D. V lost 3 bases, J lost 1 base, and 10 bases lay in between. Germline-derived CDR1 and CDR2 are DFQATT and SNEGSKA (reference sequence). The CDR3 has 14 amino acids. The CDR3 protein is CSARITGAKNIQYF. CDR3 bases: TGCAGTGCTAGGATTACCGGGGCCAAAAACATTCAGTACTTC.

Concerning this clonotype itself: At one end, the junction sequence differs from germline, possibly due to a read error. Written as DNA, the CDR3 is TGTGCTAGCAGCAGAGAGGACAGGGGGGGAGAGACCCAGTACTTC. Translation gives CASSREDRGGETQYF. V and J are TRBV7-7 and TRBJ2-5; 10 positions match TRBD1. This CDR3 has 15 amino acids. CDR1 and CDR2 (germline): SSHAT, FNYEAQ (reference sequence).

The chain links TRBV5-1 to TRBJ1-6; D perhaps matches TRBD1 (5 bases). Germline values: CDR1 SGHRS, CDR2 YFSETQ. V gave up 1 base and J gave up 4 bases, with 9 bases separating them. This CDR3 comprises 15 residues. CDR3 protein: CASSLSTDYNSPLHF. The CDR3 DNA reads TGCGCCAGCAGCTTGTCGACAGATTATAATTCACCCCTCCACTTT.

This chain links TRBV20-1 with TRBJ2-7, with TRBD2 as a possible D gene (6 bases). This CDR3 has 14 residues. Trimming stripped 6 bases from V and 6 bases from J, with 21 bases between. Germline loops: CDR1 DFQATT, CDR2 SNEGSKA (reference sequence). CDR3 coding DNA: TGCAGTGCCAGGCGGGGATCTGATGCGGGCGAGCAGTACTTC. Encoded protein: CSARRGSDAGEQYF.

This clonotype turned up a few times. The rearrangement links TRBV11-1 to TRBJ2-5, with 7 bases aligning to TRBD2. Germline V gene lookup returns CDR1 SGHAT and CDR2 FQDESV (reference sequence). The CDR3 totals 15 residues. Unmatched junction bases numbered 18, after V lost 6 bases and J lost 11 bases. This chain's CDR3 is CASSTTPGLSKEQYF. As DNA, the CDR3 is TGTGCCAGCAGTACCACCCCGGGACTAAGTAAAGAGCAGTACTTC.

This chain connects TRBV5-1 to TRBJ2-1; the D gene is possibly TRBD1 (6 bases). V was cut by 0 bases and J by 5 bases, with 12 bases left in between. Germline values: CDR1 SGHRS, CDR2 YFSETQ. The CDR3 extends over 15 amino acids. The CDR3 DNA reads TGCGCCAGCAGCTTGGTTCCGGACAGTCACAATGAGCAGTTCTTC. Amino acids: CASSLVPDSHNEQFF.

A few counts support this clonotype. The chain is built from TRBV27 and TRBJ1-2; 7 bases match TRBD1. The CDR3 is made up of 15 amino acids. Germline V gene data show CDR1 as MNHEY and CDR2 as SMNVEV (reference sequence). Trimming cost V 10 bases and J 1 base; bases outside gene matches: 12. Written as DNA, the CDR3 is TGTGCCACGTCGACAGGGCCAACGTTTAACTATGGCTACACCTTC. Its translation: CATSTGPTFNYGYTF.